This TCR beta chain was retrieved from a study of blood T cells in healthy people across ages. Findings and caveats of the study: There was no known CMV status for donors, so expanded clonotype changes were possibly confounded.

A second PCR, run for about 7 to 11 cycles, used a sample-barcoded 5' primer plus a J-beta primer mix. CDR3-containing paired-end reads numbering at least 2.5 million came from each sample. Each CDR3 protein gets one entry after TCRdb re-called the 5' RACE reads with MiXCR. The profile covers 600,000 to 800,000 distinct CDR3 sequences, with around 20% appearing a single time and 3% to 4% taken by the ten largest. With regard to this clonotype: Its antigen is undetermined.

Germline V gene data show CDR1 as LGHDT and CDR2 as YNNKEL (reference sequence). V was trimmed by 0 bases and J by 0 bases, leaving 18 bases between them. This CDR3 contains 20 residues. Sequenced: blood. This chain links TRBV3-1 with TRBJ2-6, with D perhaps matching TRBD1 (5 bases). This receptor was taken from an older man in good health. The CDR3 DNA sequence: TGTGCCAGCAGCCAAGATCCCCCAGGGCTTGTGAGCTCTGGGGCCAACGTCCTGACTTTC. Protein: CASSQDPPGLVSSGANVLTF.